The clone carrying this T cell receptor (beta chain) was observed at least ten times. The antigen is unknown. Sample time point: persistent/refractory GD, antithyroid drugs over 5 years with positive TRAb. Scientists built the TCR library using RNA that was extracted from PBMCs. The data derive from a study of regulatory T cells in long-lasting Graves disease. Overall study results and limits: It was in persistent disease that TRBV28, TRBJ1-2 and TRBJ2-5 were favored.

Trimming took off 2 bases at V and 4 bases at J, with 2 bases between the two ends. The CDR3 has 11 amino acids. Germline CDR1 is MNHEY and CDR2 is SVGAGI. Investigators prepared the TCR beta libraries by applying iRepertoire HTBI primers and Arm-PCR of CDR3 regions. From the multiplex PCR reads, TCRdb called clonotypes with MiXCR, one entry per CDR3 protein. The data show hundreds of thousands of distinct CDR3 sequences, less than 25% seen once. The material was peripheral blood mononuclear cells (PBMCs), obtained when the disease was refractory, from a patient treated with antithyroid drugs. The source is a female donor with Graves disease. The chain links TRBV6-5 to TRBJ1-1; D not certain. Here the CDR3 DNA reads TGTGCCAGCAGTTACGCCACTGAAGCTTTCTTT. It encodes CASSYATEAFF.